Listed below are T cell receptor beta chains from one sample, sequenced in a study of blood T cell repertoires in COVID-19. Method: immunoSEQ multiplex PCR; TCRdb's copy keeps in-frame clones and lacks some. This table has some 150,000 clones, 75% to 90% appearing once. The sequencing input was peripheral blood. Source of these receptors: a man in his sixties with acute or convalescent COVID-19. CDR3s include the opening cysteine and the closing phenylalanine or tryptophan. D genes are given only for firm matches. Rows may omit the clone size; those that give it use once, few, many or a size class.

v_call: TRBV5-4; clone_size: -; d_call: -; j_call: TRBJ2-3; cdr3_aa: CASSYDRWSTDTQYF; cdr3_nt: TGTGCCAGCAGCTACGACAGGTGGAGCACAGATACGCAGTATTTT
v_call: TRBV15; clone_size: -; d_call: -; j_call: TRBJ2-5; cdr3_aa: CATSPRGGSETQYF; cdr3_nt: TGTGCCACCAGTCCTAGGGGGGGCTCGGAGACCCAGTACTTC
v_call: TRBV12-3/TRBV12-4; clone_size: -; d_call: -; j_call: TRBJ1-2; cdr3_aa: CASTLGTGLGYTF; cdr3_nt: TGTGCCAGCACTCTTGGGACTGGGCTCGGCTACACCTTC
v_call: TRBV29-1; clone_size: -; d_call: TRBD2; j_call: TRBJ2-3; cdr3_aa: CSGEGSTDTQYF; cdr3_nt: TGCAGCGGGGAGGGGAGCACAGATACGCAGTATTTT
v_call: TRBV21-1; clone_size: once; d_call: -; j_call: TRBJ2-2; cdr3_aa: CASSKLGAGGTNTGELFF; cdr3_nt: TGTGCCAGCAGCAAACTGGGAGCGGGAGGCACGAACACCGGGGAGCTGTTTTTT
v_call: TRBV18; clone_size: -; d_call: -; j_call: TRBJ1-4; cdr3_aa: CASSPGLINEKLFF; cdr3_nt: TGTGCCAGCTCACCGGGACTGATTAATGAAAAACTGTTTTTT
v_call: TRBV2; clone_size: -; d_call: -; j_call: TRBJ2-7; cdr3_aa: CASSEASGYSYEQYF; cdr3_nt: TGTGCCAGCAGTGAGGCGTCAGGGTATTCCTACGAGCAGTACTTC
v_call: TRBV7-2; clone_size: -; d_call: TRBD1; j_call: TRBJ1-3; cdr3_aa: CASSFRDRDTIYF; cdr3_nt: TGTGCCAGCAGCTTTCGGGACAGGGACACCATATATTTT
v_call: TRBV6-6; clone_size: -; d_call: TRBD1; j_call: TRBJ2-5; cdr3_aa: CASRPSGTGASETQYF; cdr3_nt: TGTGCCAGCAGGCCCTCGGGGACAGGGGCTTCGGAGACCCAGTACTTC
v_call: TRBV7-9; clone_size: -; d_call: TRBD1; j_call: TRBJ2-2; cdr3_aa: CASSLGQGSGELFF; cdr3_nt: TGTGCCAGCAGCTTAGGACAGGGTTCCGGGGAGCTGTTTTTT
v_call: TRBV29-1; clone_size: -; d_call: TRBD1; j_call: TRBJ2-2; cdr3_aa: CSVERDRDAGELFF; cdr3_nt: TGCAGCGTTGAAAGGGACAGGGATGCCGGGGAGCTGTTTTTT
v_call: TRBV19; clone_size: -; d_call: TRBD1; j_call: TRBJ2-1; cdr3_aa: CASSRDRGLDEQFF; cdr3_nt: TGTGCCAGTAGCCGGGACAGGGGGCTGGATGAGCAGTTCTTC
v_call: TRBV9; clone_size: -; d_call: -; j_call: TRBJ1-2; cdr3_aa: CASSVTGNYGYTF; cdr3_nt: TGTGCCAGCAGCGTGACAGGAAACTATGGCTACACCTTC
v_call: TRBV9; clone_size: few; d_call: -; j_call: TRBJ1-5; cdr3_aa: CASSVEGGQPQHF; cdr3_nt: TGTGCCAGCAGCGTAGAAGGCGGTCAGCCCCAGCATTTT
v_call: TRBV19; clone_size: many; d_call: -; j_call: TRBJ1-1; cdr3_aa: CASSIQGRGTEAFF; cdr3_nt: TGTGCCAGTAGTATACAGGGAAGGGGCACTGAAGCTTTCTTT
v_call: TRBV2; clone_size: -; d_call: TRBD1; j_call: TRBJ1-1; cdr3_aa: CASSDDRGSEAFF; cdr3_nt: TGTGCCAGCAGCGACGACAGGGGGAGTGAAGCTTTCTTT
v_call: TRBV29-1; clone_size: -; d_call: -; j_call: TRBJ1-2; cdr3_aa: CSVFIAGDYGYTF; cdr3_nt: TGCAGCGTTTTTATTGCAGGGGACTATGGCTACACCTTC
v_call: TRBV6-6; clone_size: once; d_call: TRBD2; j_call: TRBJ2-3; cdr3_aa: CASKREGQADTQYF; cdr3_nt: TGTGCCAGCAAGCGGGAGGGCCAGGCAGATACGCAGTATTTT
v_call: TRBV19; clone_size: -; d_call: TRBD2; j_call: TRBJ2-7; cdr3_aa: CASSPRTSGSSYEQYF; cdr3_nt: TGTGCCAGTAGCCCCAGGACTAGCGGGAGCTCCTACGAGCAGTACTTC
v_call: TRBV14; clone_size: -; d_call: -; j_call: TRBJ2-1; cdr3_aa: CASSQETAGQFF; cdr3_nt: TGTGCCAGCAGCCAAGAAACCGCCGGGCAGTTCTTC
v_call: TRBV20-1; clone_size: -; d_call: -; j_call: TRBJ1-2; cdr3_aa: CSPRGGGYTF; cdr3_nt: TGCAGTCCGAGGGGGGGAGGCTACACCTTC
v_call: TRBV9; clone_size: -; d_call: TRBD2; j_call: TRBJ2-7; cdr3_aa: CASSVGLAGGYYEQYF; cdr3_nt: TGTGCCAGCAGCGTTGGACTAGCGGGAGGATACTACGAGCAGTACTTC
v_call: TRBV5-1; clone_size: -; d_call: -; j_call: TRBJ2-3; cdr3_aa: CASSLRTTGANTDTQYF; cdr3_nt: TGCGCCAGCAGCCTCCGGACCACAGGTGCCAACACAGATACGCAGTATTTT
v_call: TRBV7-2; clone_size: -; d_call: -; j_call: TRBJ1-2; cdr3_aa: CASSLNRRSNYGYTF; cdr3_nt: TGTGCCAGCAGCTTAAACAGGAGATCTAACTATGGCTACACCTTC
v_call: TRBV7-5; clone_size: -; d_call: -; j_call: TRBJ2-5; cdr3_aa: CARSFRLAGVEETQYF; cdr3_nt: TGTGCCAGAAGCTTCCGACTAGCGGGGGTCGAAGAGACCCAGTACTTC
v_call: TRBV11-2; clone_size: -; d_call: -; j_call: TRBJ2-3; cdr3_aa: CASSSASAQREQYF; cdr3_nt: TGTGCCAGCAGCTCGGCTAGCGCCCAACGTGAGCAGTATTTT
v_call: TRBV28; clone_size: -; d_call: -; j_call: TRBJ1-2; cdr3_aa: CASSLRGYGYTF; cdr3_nt: TGTGCCAGCAGTTTAAGAGGGTATGGCTACACCTTC
v_call: TRBV27; clone_size: few; d_call: TRBD1; j_call: TRBJ1-2; cdr3_aa: CASGFWTGSGYTF; cdr3_nt: TGTGCCAGCGGATTCTGGACAGGGTCTGGCTACACCTTC
v_call: TRBV6-2/TRBV6-3; clone_size: -; d_call: TRBD2; j_call: TRBJ2-7; cdr3_aa: CASSYGTRGIQYF; cdr3_nt: TGTGCCAGCAGTTATGGGACTAGGGGGATCCAGTACTTC
v_call: TRBV10-3; clone_size: -; d_call: -; j_call: TRBJ1-1; cdr3_aa: CAIRPGGLNTEAFF; cdr3_nt: TGTGCCATCAGGCCGGGGGGGCTGAACACTGAAGCTTTCTTT
v_call: TRBV11-2; clone_size: once; d_call: -; j_call: TRBJ2-1; cdr3_aa: CASSSGLAPYNEQFF; cdr3_nt: TGTGCCAGCAGCTCGGGACTGGCCCCCTACAATGAGCAGTTCTTC
v_call: TRBV2; clone_size: -; d_call: TRBD2; j_call: TRBJ2-5; cdr3_aa: CASIPPGGPGETQYF; cdr3_nt: TGTGCCAGCATTCCCCCGGGAGGGCCGGGAGAGACCCAGTACTTC
v_call: TRBV3-1/TRBV3-2; clone_size: -; d_call: TRBD1; j_call: TRBJ1-1; cdr3_aa: CASSQWDRANTEAFF; cdr3_nt: TGTGCCAGCAGCCAATGGGACAGGGCGAACACTGAAGCTTTCTTT
v_call: TRBV2; clone_size: -; d_call: -; j_call: TRBJ2-5; cdr3_aa: CASSAQGNIGETQYF; cdr3_nt: TGTGCCAGCAGTGCGCAGGGTAATATAGGAGAGACCCAGTACTTC
v_call: TRBV27; clone_size: once; d_call: -; j_call: TRBJ2-7; cdr3_aa: CASRRRGGTGPEQYF; cdr3_nt: TGTGCCAGCAGGAGAAGGGGGGGGACGGGCCCCGAGCAGTACTTC